One and the same sample provided the 6 T cell receptor beta chains below, sequenced in a study of cytomegalovirus exposure and HLA in healthy donors. A multiplex PCR was run with 60 Vbeta primers and 13 Jbeta primers. Here immunoSEQ multiplex PCR was the method, and the copy in TCRdb shows in-frame clones only, minus some. The data show 130,000 to 150,000 clones, with 70% to 85% seen just once and about 3.9% held by the top ten. Sequencing input: PBMCs. These receptors all stem from a middle-aged man in good health and CMV-seropositive.

The chain recombines TRBV5-1 with TRBJ1-1; 7 bases agree with TRBD1. Germline V gives CDR1 SGHRS, CDR2 YFSETQ. The CDR3 contains 13 residues. After removal of 0 bases from V and 8 bases from J, the junction contained 4 bases not matched to a gene. The CDR3 spells CASSLVQGTEAFF. The CDR3 DNA sequence: TGCGCCAGCAGCTTGGTACAGGGGACCGAAGCTTTCTTT.

The chain recombines TRBV11-3 with TRBJ1-2; D ambiguous. Looked up from germline, CDR1 is SGHNT and CDR2 is YENEEA. V was pared by 5 bases and J by 4 bases, with 11 bases between. The length of the CDR3 is 13 residues. Written as DNA, the CDR3 is TGTGCCAGCAGCCGAGGATCCAGCTATGGCTACACCTTC. It codes for CASSRGSSYGYTF.

This clone occurred once. The V and J genes are TRBV5-6 and TRBJ2-5; 8 bases line up with TRBD1. With V trimmed by 0 bases and J by 4 bases, 8 bases remained unmatched. The CDR3 runs 16 residues. Germline CDR1 SGHDT, CDR2 YYEEEE. The CDR3, as DNA: TGTGCCAGCAGCTTGGCCGGGTCAGGGGGCGGAGAGACCCAGTACTTC. This encodes CASSLAGSGGGETQYF.

The V call is TRBV18, the J call TRBJ1-1; D gene uncertain. The CDR3 covers 13 residues. Looked up from germline, CDR1 is KGHSH and CDR2 is LQKENI. V was pared by 3 bases and J by 1 base, with 6 bases between. The chain's CDR3 is CASSPAWNTEAFF. As DNA, the CDR3 is TGTGCCAGCTCACCGGCCTGGAACACTGAAGCTTTCTTT.

This chain links TRBV29-1 with TRBJ2-1; D might be TRBD1 (6 bases). V shed 0 bases and J shed 12 bases, with 9 bases lying between them. CDR3 length equals 11 residues. Germline CDR1 and CDR2: SQVTM and ANQGSEA. The CDR3 loop is CSVEEGAGQFF. The CDR3 nucleotides are TGCAGCGTTGAAGAGGGGGCAGGGCAGTTCTTC.

The chain links TRBV12-2 to TRBJ2-2; TRBD1 reflects the table's D call only, with no check against the DNA. TRBV12-2 is reported as a pseudogene. The CDR3 loop spans 16 amino acids. The CDR3, as DNA: TGTGCAAGTCGCTTACCCCCCCAGGGGCGAACCGGGGAGCTGTTTTTT. Protein product: CASRLPPQGRTGELFF.